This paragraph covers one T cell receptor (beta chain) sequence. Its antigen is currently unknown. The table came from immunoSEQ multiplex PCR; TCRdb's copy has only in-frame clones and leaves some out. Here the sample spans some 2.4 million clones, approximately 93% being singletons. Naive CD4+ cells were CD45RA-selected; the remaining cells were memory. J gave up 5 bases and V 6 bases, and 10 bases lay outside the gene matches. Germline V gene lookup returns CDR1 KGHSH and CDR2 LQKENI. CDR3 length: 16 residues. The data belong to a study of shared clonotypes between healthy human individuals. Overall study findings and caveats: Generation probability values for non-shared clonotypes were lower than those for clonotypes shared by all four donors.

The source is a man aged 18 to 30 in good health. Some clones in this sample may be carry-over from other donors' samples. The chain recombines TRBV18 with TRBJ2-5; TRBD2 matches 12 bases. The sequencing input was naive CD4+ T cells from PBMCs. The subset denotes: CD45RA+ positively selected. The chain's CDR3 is CASSQSTSGRSETQYF. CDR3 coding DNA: TGTGCCAGCTCCCAGTCGACTAGCGGGAGATCGGAGACCCAGTACTTC.